These 5 T cell receptor beta chains were sequenced from one sample in a study of CD8 T cells in Susac syndrome. The RNA, 0.5 to 1 ug, was put through reverse transcription using random hexamers. From the immunoSEQ multiplex PCR reads, TCRdb called clonotypes with MiXCR, one entry per CDR3 protein. This table has around 80,000 distinct CDR3 sequences, over 75% appearing once. Sequenced: CD8+ T cells from PBMCs. The receptor source for this set is a human donor with multiple sclerosis.

The chain links TRBV20-1 to TRBJ2-1, with 10 nucleotides matching TRBD2. The CDR3 has 17 residues. Trimming removed 3 bases from V and 3 bases from J; junction bases left unmatched: 11. Germline loops: CDR1 DFQATT, CDR2 SNEGSKA (reference sequence). Here the CDR3 reads CSARGIRTSGNYNEQFF. DNA of the CDR3: TGCAGTGCTAGGGGGATAAGGACTAGCGGTAACTACAATGAGCAGTTCTTC.

This chain connects TRBV19 to TRBJ1-5; D gene unclear. Per the germline V gene, CDR1 is LNHDA and CDR2 is SQIVND (reference sequence). The germline V and J ends were trimmed by 7 bases and 6 bases, with 19 bases remaining between them. This CDR3 is 15 amino acids long. The DNA of the CDR3 is TGTGCCAGTACCCACCTGAGGGAGGATAGTCAGCCCCAGCATTTT. It codes for CASTHLREDSQPQHF.

The chain carries TRBV27 and TRBJ1-1; D unresolved. V was cut by 6 bases and J by 1 base, with 9 bases left in between. The CDR3 length is 13 residues. CDR1 is MNHEY, CDR2 SMNVEV, per germline (reference sequence). CDR3 sequence: CASSSLENTEAFF. CDR3 sequence (DNA): TGTGCCAGCAGCAGTCTCGAGAACACTGAAGCTTTCTTT.

The rearrangement links TRBV28 to TRBJ2-7; TRBD1 aligns across 7 bases. The V and J ends lost 5 bases and 1 base, in that order; junction bases with no gene match: 14. The CDR3 loop spans 17 amino acids. Germline values: CDR1 MDHEN, CDR2 SYDVKM. CDR3: CASSHTTGTESSYEQYF. The CDR3 DNA reads as TGTGCCAGCAGTCACACTACCGGGACAGAGTCTTCCTACGAGCAGTACTTC.

The CDR3 here is CASSQQGYEQYF. In nucleotides, the CDR3 is TGTGCCAGCAGCCAACAGGGCTACGAGCAGTACTTC. This chain connects TRBV12-3 or TRBV12-4 to TRBJ2-7; tentative D call: TRBD1 (6 bases). The CDR3 covers 12 residues. The V gene lost 6 bases and the J gene lost 3 bases, with 9 bases spanning the gap.